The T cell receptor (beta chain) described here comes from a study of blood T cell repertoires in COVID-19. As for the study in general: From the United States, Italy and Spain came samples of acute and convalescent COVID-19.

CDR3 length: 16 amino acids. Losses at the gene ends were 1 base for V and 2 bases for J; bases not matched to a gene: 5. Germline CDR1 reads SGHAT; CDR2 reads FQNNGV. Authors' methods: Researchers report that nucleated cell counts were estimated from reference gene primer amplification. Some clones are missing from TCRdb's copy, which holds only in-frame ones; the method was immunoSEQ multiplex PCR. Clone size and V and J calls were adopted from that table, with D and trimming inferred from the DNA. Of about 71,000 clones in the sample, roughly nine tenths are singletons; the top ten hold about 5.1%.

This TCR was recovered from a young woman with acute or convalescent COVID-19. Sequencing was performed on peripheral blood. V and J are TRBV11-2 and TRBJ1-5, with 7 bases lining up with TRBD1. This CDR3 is CASSLGQGDRNQPQHF. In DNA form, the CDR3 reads TGTGCCAGCAGCTTAGGACAGGGAGACCGCAATCAGCCCCAGCATTTT.